Given below is one T cell receptor (beta chain) in context. Its antigen is undetermined. This CDR3 has 14 residues. V gave up 7 bases and J gave up 7 bases; unmatched junction bases: 6. Per the germline V gene, CDR1 is MNHEY and CDR2 is SVGAGI. The data stem from a study of T cell responses to AZD1222 COVID-19 vaccine. Study-level findings and limits: Repertoires were collected only later (after the peak T cell response had occurred). Reportedly, nearly half the spike-specific TCRs target unmutated variant regions.

Generated by immunoSEQ multiplex PCR, the TCRdb table keeps only in-frame clones and is missing some. There are about 82,000 clones in the sample; 80% to 90% occur only once, and about 12% lies in the top ten. This specimen consisted of peripheral blood, obtained 28 days after the second AZD1222 dose. The chain employs TRBV6-5 and TRBJ2-1; 11 bases match TRBD1. This receptor was identified in an adult who received the AZD1222 COVID-19 vaccine. The CDR3 DNA reads TGTGCCAGCACCCGGGACAGGGGGAATAATGAGCAGTTCTTC. Translated, it gives CASTRDRGNNEQFF.